These 20 T cell receptor beta chains were all obtained from the same sample, sequenced in a study of blood T cells in healthy people across ages. A second about 7 to 11 cycle PCR used barcoded and J-beta primers. TCRdb passed the 5' RACE reads through MiXCR, listing each CDR3 protein once. The sample shows hundreds of thousands of distinct CDR3 sequences, approximately 60% of them seen only once. The sample was blood. These receptors all come from a man aged 35 to 55 in good health.

The chain uses TRBV10-3 and TRBJ2-1; no firm D call. There are 12 residues in the CDR3. From germline, CDR1 is ENHRY and CDR2 SYGVKD. V lost 4 bases and J lost 8, with 9 bases in between. The CDR3 loop is CAISGSRDEQFF. The DNA for the CDR3 is TGTGCCATCAGTGGGAGTCGCGATGAGCAGTTCTTC.

This clonotype showed up just a few times. The chain links TRBV5-1 to TRBJ2-5, with 7 bases aligning to TRBD1. Germline loops: CDR1 SGHRS, CDR2 YFSETQ. With 3 bases clipped from V and 2 bases from J, the junction kept 7 bases outside the gene matches. This CDR3 spans 15 amino acids. CDR3 sequence: CASSSNTGEQETQYF. CDR3 nucleotides: TGCGCCAGCAGCTCAAATACAGGGGAGCAAGAGACCCAGTACTTC.

The genes are TRBV29-1 and TRBJ2-3, with 10 bases that match TRBD2. This CDR3 has 15 residues. Germline assignment: CDR1 SQVTM and CDR2 ANQGSEA. V shed 8 bases, J shed 2 bases, and the junction held 10 bases outside the gene matches. The CDR3 loop is CSSSVAGGATDTQYF. The DNA of the CDR3 is TGCAGCAGCTCGGTAGCGGGAGGAGCCACAGATACGCAGTATTTT.

V gene TRBV27 combines with J gene TRBJ2-7, with 7 bases aligning to TRBD1. The CDR3 is 13 amino acids. V shed 8 bases and J 3 bases; nucleotides not matched to a gene: 7. CDR1 MNHEY and CDR2 SMNVEV come from the germline V gene (reference sequence). CDR3 sequence (DNA): TGTGCCAGCGGGACAGCTTCGTTCTACGAGCAGTACTTC. As protein: CASGTASFYEQYF.

V and J are TRBV11-3 and TRBJ2-1; 10 nucleotides line up with TRBD2. This CDR3 spans 15 amino acids. V was clipped by 4 bases and J by 2 bases; unmatched bases: 2. Per germline, CDR1 SGHNT and CDR2 YENEEA. CDR3 protein: CASSSGTSAYNEQFF. CDR3 nucleotides: TGTGCCAGCAGCTCCGGGACTAGCGCCTACAATGAGCAGTTCTTC. The full variable domain, with the rest looked up from reference TRBV11-3 and TRBJ2-1, is EAGVVQSPRYKIIEKKQPVAFWCNPISGHNTLYWYLQNLGQGPELLIRYENEEAVDDSQLPKDRFSAERLKGVDSTLKIQPAELGDSAVYLCASSSGTSAYNEQFFGPGTRLTVL.

The genes are TRBV12-3 or TRBV12-4 and TRBJ2-3, with unresolved D. V lost 6 bases and J lost 2, with 12 bases in between. This CDR3 comprises 14 residues. Here the CDR3 DNA reads TGTGCCAGCAGGCTTCGGGCAATCACAGATACGCAGTATTTT. Translated, it gives CASRLRAITDTQYF.

The V gene is TRBV11-2, the J gene TRBJ1-6; D call uncertain. This CDR3 is 15 amino acids long. V shed 4 bases and J shed 9 bases, with 16 bases lying between them. Per germline, CDR1 SGHAT and CDR2 FQNNGV. CDR3 sequence reads: CASSSDGPFGSPLHF. The CDR3 coding sequence is TGTGCCAGCAGCTCGGACGGGCCTTTTGGTTCACCCCTCCACTTT.

DNA of the CDR3: TGTGCCAGCAGTTTACGGGGGGCGCAGGGCTACACCTTC. This codes for CASSLRGAQGYTF. This sequence joins TRBV27 and TRBJ1-2; TRBD1 is a possible D gene (6 bases). Germline CDR1 and CDR2: MNHEY and SMNVEV (reference sequence). The CDR3 runs to 13 residues. V lost 2 bases, J lost 8 bases, and 12 bases lay in between.

The chain employs TRBV24-1 and TRBJ1-5; the match to TRBD1 covers 9 bases. The CDR3 runs to 16 residues. Germline values: CDR1 KGHDR, CDR2 SFDVKD. V lost 4 bases to trimming and J lost 6 bases; unmatched junction nucleotides: 9. The chain's CDR3 is CATSEPGQGFGQPQHF. For the CDR3, the DNA is TGTGCCACCAGTGAGCCGGGACAGGGTTTTGGTCAGCCCCAGCATTTT.

The V gene is TRBV5-1, the J gene TRBJ2-1, with TRBD2 matching over 11 bases. Germline V gives CDR1 SGHRS, CDR2 YFSETQ. J gave up 8 bases and V 1 base, and 5 bases lay outside the gene matches. This CDR3 spans 15 amino acids. CDR3 in DNA: TGCGCCAGCAGCTTGAGACTAGCGGGGCTCGATGAGCAGTTCTTC. Its protein product is CASSLRLAGLDEQFF.

This clonotype came up a few times. The chain has TRBV4-2 and TRBJ1-2; perhaps TRBD1 as D (5 bases). The germline gives CDR1 LGHNA, CDR2 YNFKEQ. This CDR3 region has 14 residues. Between the trimmed V and J ends, which lost 1 base and 7 bases, there was a span of 13 bases. The DNA of the CDR3 is TGTGCCAGCAGCCAAGGCAGGGAGTCTGGTGGCTACACCTTC. This translates into CASSQGRESGGYTF.

The genes are TRBV7-3 and TRBJ2-3, with 13 positions matching TRBD2. V gave up 5 bases and J gave up 5 bases; unmatched junction bases: 7. The V gene's germline CDR1 is SGHTA and CDR2 FQGTGA. The CDR3 covers 16 residues. The DNA for the CDR3 is TGTGCCAGCAGCCGTGGACTAGCGGGAGCCGTAGATACGCAGTATTTT. It translates to CASSRGLAGAVDTQYF. The whole variable domain, remainder taken from reference TRBV7-3 and TRBJ2-3, is GAGVSQTPSNKVTEKGKYVELRCDPISGHTALYWYRQSLGQGPEFLIYFQGTGAADDSGLPNDRFFAVRPEGSVSTLKIQRTERGDSAVYLCASSRGLAGAVDTQYFGPGTRLTVL.

This clonotype was observed a few times. The J gene is TRBJ2-1, the V gene TRBV9, with D unresolved. The ends were cut back, 0 bases at V and 10 bases at J, with 17 bases in the middle. In germline, CDR1 is SGDLS, CDR2 YYNGEE. The CDR3 length is 15 residues. The CDR3 DNA follows: TGTGCCAGCAGCGTAGCTGCTGACGGTATAGGGGAGCAGTTCTTC. Protein sequence: CASSVAADGIGEQFF.

V and J are TRBV7-2 and TRBJ2-5; no reliable D call. Trimming stripped 5 bases from V and 5 bases from J, with 9 bases between. Germline CDR1 and CDR2: SGHTA and FQGNSA. CDR3 length equals 12 residues. The CDR3 nucleotides are TGTGCCAGCAGCGCCCAGGTTGAGACCCAGTACTTC. Translated, it gives CASSAQVETQYF.

The chain links TRBV9 to TRBJ2-5, with 8 positions matching TRBD1. J was trimmed by 5 bases and V by 3 bases; bases with no gene match: 9. The CDR3 has 15 residues. Germline-derived CDR1 and CDR2 are SGDLS and YYNGEE. CDR3 sequence: CASSGDRGTSETQYF. The CDR3 region has the DNA TGTGCCAGCAGCGGCGACAGGGGAACTTCGGAGACCCAGTACTTC.

The chain carries TRBV29-1 and TRBJ1-1, with a tentative D call TRBD1 (5 bases). Germline V gives CDR1 SQVTM, CDR2 ANQGSEA. The CDR3 runs to 14 residues. Trimming removed 4 bases at V and 4 bases at J, with 16 bases between. The CDR3 region has the DNA TGCAGCGTTGTAGGACACCCTAAGGGCACTGAAGCTTTCTTT. Amino acid sequence: CSVVGHPKGTEAFF.

The gene calls are TRBV6-5 and TRBJ2-7; tentative D call: TRBD1 (6 bases). The germline CDR1 and CDR2 sequences are MNHEY and SVGAGI. Between the trimmed V and J ends, which lost 5 bases and 6 bases, there was a span of 14 bases. CDR3 length: 13 amino acids. The CDR3 bases are TGTGCCAGCAGTCCTACAGGGATCGGCGAGCAGTACTTC. Its protein is CASSPTGIGEQYF.

In its sample, this clonotype was seen a few times. The rearrangement joins TRBV6-6 to TRBJ2-7, with D uncertain. CDR3 length: 16 residues. The germline V gene has CDR1 MNHNY and CDR2 SVGAGI (reference sequence). Trimming stripped 2 bases from V and 0 bases from J, with 14 bases between. The CDR3 DNA is TGTGCCAGCAGTTACGCCCCGGCAGCTAGCTCCTACGAGCAGTACTTC. Protein sequence: CASSYAPAASSYEQYF.

This clonotype was detected ten times or more. V and J are TRBV7-2 and TRBJ2-6; 9 bases align to TRBD1. V trimming: 3 bases; J trimming: 1 base; junction bases outside the gene matches: 4. CDR3 length: 17 amino acids. Germline V gene data show CDR1 as SGHTA and CDR2 as FQGNSA. Here the CDR3 reads CASSLGTGYSGANVLTF. CDR3 in DNA: TGTGCCAGCAGCTTGGGGACAGGGTATTCTGGGGCCAACGTCCTGACTTTC.

The rearrangement uses TRBV7-9 and TRBJ2-1; 9 nucleotides match TRBD1. The CDR3 is 15 amino acids. The J segment lost 4 bases and the V segment lost 3 bases, leaving 4 bases of the junction unmatched. Germline values: CDR1 SEHNR, CDR2 FQNEAQ (reference sequence). CDR3 protein: CASSFQTGGYNEQFF. CDR3 nucleotides: TGTGCCAGCAGCTTTCAGACAGGGGGATACAATGAGCAGTTCTTC.